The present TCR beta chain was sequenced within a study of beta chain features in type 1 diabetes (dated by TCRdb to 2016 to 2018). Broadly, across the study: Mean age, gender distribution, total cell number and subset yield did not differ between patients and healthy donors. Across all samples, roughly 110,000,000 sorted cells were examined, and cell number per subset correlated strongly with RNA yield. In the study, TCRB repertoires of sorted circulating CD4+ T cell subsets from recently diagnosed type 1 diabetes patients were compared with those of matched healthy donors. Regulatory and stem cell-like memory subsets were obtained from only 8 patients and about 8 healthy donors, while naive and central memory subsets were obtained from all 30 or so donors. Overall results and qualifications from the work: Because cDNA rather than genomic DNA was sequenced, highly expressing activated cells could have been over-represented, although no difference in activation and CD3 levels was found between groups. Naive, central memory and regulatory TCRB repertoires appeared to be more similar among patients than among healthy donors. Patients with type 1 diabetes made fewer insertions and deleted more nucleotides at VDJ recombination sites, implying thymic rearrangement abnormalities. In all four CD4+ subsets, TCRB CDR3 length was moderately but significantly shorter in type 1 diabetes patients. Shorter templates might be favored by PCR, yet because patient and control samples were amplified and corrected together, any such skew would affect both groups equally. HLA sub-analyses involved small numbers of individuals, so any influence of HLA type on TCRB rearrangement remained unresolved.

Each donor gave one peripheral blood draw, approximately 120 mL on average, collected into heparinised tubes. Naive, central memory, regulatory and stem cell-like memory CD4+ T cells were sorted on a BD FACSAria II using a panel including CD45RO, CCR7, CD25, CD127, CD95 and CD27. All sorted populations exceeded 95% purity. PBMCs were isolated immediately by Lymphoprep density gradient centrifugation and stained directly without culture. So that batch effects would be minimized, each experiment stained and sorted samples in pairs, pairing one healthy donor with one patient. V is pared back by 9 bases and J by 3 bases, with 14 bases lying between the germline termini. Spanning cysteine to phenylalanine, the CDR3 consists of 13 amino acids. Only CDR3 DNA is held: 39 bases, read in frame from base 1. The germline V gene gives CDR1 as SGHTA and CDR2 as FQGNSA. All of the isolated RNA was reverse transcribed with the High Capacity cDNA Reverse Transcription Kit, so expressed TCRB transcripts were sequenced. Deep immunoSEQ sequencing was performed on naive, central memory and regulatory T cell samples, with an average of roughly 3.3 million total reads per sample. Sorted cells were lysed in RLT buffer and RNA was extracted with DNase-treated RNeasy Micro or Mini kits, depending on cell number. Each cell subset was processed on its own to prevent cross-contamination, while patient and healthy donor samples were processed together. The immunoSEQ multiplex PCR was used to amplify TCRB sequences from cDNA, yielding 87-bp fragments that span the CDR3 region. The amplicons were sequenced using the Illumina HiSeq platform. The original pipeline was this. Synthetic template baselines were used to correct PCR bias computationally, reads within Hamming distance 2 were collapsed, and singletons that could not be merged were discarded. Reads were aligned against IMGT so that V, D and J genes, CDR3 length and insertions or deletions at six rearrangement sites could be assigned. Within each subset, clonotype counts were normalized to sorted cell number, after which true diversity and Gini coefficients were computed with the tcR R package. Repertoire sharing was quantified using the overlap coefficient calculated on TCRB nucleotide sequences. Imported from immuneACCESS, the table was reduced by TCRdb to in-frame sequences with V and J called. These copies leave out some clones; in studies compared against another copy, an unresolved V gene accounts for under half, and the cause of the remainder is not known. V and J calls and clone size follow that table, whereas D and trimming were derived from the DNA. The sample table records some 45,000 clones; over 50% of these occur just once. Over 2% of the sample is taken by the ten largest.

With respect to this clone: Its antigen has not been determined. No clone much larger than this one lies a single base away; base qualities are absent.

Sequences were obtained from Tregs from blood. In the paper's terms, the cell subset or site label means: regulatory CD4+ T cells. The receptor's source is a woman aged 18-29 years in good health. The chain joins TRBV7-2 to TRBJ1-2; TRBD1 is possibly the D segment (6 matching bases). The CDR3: CASTLGQHYGYTF. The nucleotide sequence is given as TGTGCCAGTACGCTCGGACAGCACTATGGCTACACCTTC.